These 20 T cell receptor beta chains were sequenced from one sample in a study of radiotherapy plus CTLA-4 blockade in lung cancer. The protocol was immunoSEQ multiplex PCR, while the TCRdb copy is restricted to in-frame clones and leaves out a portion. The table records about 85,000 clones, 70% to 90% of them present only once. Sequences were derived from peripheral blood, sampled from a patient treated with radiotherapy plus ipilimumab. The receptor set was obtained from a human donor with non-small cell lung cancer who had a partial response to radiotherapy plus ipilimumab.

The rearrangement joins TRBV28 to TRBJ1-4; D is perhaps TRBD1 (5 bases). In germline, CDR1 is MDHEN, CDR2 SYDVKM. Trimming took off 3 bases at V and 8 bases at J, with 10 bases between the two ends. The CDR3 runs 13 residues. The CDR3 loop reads CASSLGTREKLFF. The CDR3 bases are TGTGCCAGCAGTTTGGGGACTAGGGAAAAACTGTTTTTT.

CDR3 DNA: TGTGCCAGCAGCCCGCGGGGGGGCGGACTGCCCATGAACACTGAAGCTTTCTTT. Translating gives CASSPRGGGLPMNTEAFF. The chain carries TRBV7-2 and TRBJ1-1, with D perhaps TRBD1 (6 bases). Germline assignment: CDR1 SGHTA and CDR2 FQGNSA. The CDR3 is made up of 18 amino acids. V lost 5 bases and J 0 bases, leaving 22 bases between the germline ends.

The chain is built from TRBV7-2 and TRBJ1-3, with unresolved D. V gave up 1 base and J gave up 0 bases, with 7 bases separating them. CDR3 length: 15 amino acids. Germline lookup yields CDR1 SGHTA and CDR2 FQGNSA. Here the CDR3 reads CASSLGRSSGNTIYF. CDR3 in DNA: TGTGCCAGCAGCTTAGGGAGAAGCTCTGGAAACACCATATATTTT. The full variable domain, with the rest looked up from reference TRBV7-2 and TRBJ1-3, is GAGVSQSPSNKVTEKGKDVELRCDPISGHTALYWYRQSLGQGLEFLIYFQGNSAPDKSGLPSDRFSAERTGGSVSTLTIQRTQQEDSAVYLCASSLGRSSGNTIYFGEGSWLTVV.

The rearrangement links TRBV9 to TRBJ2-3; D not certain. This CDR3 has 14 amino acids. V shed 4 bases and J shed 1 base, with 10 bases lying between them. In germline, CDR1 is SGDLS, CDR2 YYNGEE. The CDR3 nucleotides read TGTGCCAGCAGCCCCGACTGGGGCACAGATACGCAGTATTTT. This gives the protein CASSPDWGTDTQYF.

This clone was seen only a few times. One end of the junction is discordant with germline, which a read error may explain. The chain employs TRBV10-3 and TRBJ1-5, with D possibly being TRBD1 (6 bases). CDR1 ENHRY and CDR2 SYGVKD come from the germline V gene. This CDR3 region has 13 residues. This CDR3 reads CASKGGGKQPQHF. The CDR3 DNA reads TGTGCCTCCAAGGGCGGGGGCAAACAGCCCCAGCATTTT.

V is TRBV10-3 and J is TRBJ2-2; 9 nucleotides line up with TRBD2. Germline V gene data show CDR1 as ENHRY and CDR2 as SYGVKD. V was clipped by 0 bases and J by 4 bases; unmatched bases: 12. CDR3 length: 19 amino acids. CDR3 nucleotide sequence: TGTGCCATCAGTGAGTCGTCTAGCGGGACAGCTTTGAGCACCGGGGAGCTGTTTTTT. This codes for CAISESSSGTALSTGELFF.

CDR3 residues: CASSGGPGQGLIGELFF. The CDR3 bases are TGTGCCAGCAGTGGCGGTCCCGGACAGGGGTTAATCGGGGAGCTGTTTTTT. The chain couples TRBV6-1 to TRBJ2-2; 9 bases line up with TRBD1. Per germline, CDR1 MNHNS and CDR2 SASEGT. This CDR3 comprises 17 residues. Trimming at V came to 4 bases and at J to 7 bases, leaving 13 bases not matched to a gene.

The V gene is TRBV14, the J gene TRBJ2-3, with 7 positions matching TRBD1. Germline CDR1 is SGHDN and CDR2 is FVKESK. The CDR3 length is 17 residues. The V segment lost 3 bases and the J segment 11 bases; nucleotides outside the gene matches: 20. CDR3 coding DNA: TGTGCCAGCAGCCAGGACAGGACAGTTGCTTCGGTTGGGGGGCAGTATTTT. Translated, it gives CASSQDRTVASVGGQYF.

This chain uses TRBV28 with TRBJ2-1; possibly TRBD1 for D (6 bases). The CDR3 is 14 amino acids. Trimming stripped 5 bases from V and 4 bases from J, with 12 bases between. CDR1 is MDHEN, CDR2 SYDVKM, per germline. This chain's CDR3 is CASSPDRLYNEQFF. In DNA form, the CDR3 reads TGTGCCAGCAGTCCCGACAGGTTATACAATGAGCAGTTCTTC.

CDR3 in amino acids: CASSERPEKEQFF. CDR3 nucleotides: TGTGCCAGCAGTGAAAGACCGGAGAAGGAGCAGTTCTTC. The rearrangement links TRBV2 to TRBJ2-1; no clear D. V lost 2 bases and J 10 bases, leaving 12 bases between the germline ends. CDR1 and CDR2 from the germline V gene are SNHLY and FYNNEI. The CDR3 spans 13 residues.

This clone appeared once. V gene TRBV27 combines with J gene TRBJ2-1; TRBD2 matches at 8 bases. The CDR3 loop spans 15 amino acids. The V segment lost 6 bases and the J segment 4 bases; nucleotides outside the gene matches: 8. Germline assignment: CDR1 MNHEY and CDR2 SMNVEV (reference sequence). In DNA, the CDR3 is TGTGCCAGCAGCTTCATCACTAGCGGATACAATGAGCAGTTCTTC. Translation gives CASSFITSGYNEQFF.

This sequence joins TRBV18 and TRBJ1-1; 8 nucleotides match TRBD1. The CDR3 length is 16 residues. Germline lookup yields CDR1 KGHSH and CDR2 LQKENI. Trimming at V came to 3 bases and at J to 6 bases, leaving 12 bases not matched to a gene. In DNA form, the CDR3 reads TGTGCCAGCTCACCTGGAACAGGGGGTACCTACTCTGAAGCTTTCTTT. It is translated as CASSPGTGGTYSEAFF.

In DNA, the CDR3 is TGTGCCAGCAGCACATCCCCCTTGCACCCCGGGAATACGCAGTATTTT. Residues: CASSTSPLHPGNTQYF. The chain carries TRBV7-9 and TRBJ2-3; tentative D call: TRBD2 (5 bases). This CDR3 is 16 amino acids long. Trimming shortened V by 5 bases and J by 7 bases, and 22 bases separated the two germline ends. The germline gives CDR1 SEHNR, CDR2 FQNEAQ (reference sequence).

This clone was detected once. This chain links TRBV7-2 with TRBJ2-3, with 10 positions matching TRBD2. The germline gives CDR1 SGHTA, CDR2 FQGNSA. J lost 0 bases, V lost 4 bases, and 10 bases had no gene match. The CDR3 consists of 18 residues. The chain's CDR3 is CASSSQGLLAGSTDTQYF. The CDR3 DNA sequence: TGTGCCAGCAGCTCCCAAGGGTTACTAGCGGGGAGCACAGATACGCAGTATTTT.

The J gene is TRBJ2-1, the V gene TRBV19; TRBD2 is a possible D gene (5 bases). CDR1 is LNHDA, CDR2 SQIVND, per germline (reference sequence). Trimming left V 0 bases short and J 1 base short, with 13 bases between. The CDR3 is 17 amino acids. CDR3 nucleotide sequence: TGTGCCAGTAGTATAGATCGTCTAGCAGGATCCTACAATGAGCAGTTCTTC. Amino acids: CASSIDRLAGSYNEQFF.

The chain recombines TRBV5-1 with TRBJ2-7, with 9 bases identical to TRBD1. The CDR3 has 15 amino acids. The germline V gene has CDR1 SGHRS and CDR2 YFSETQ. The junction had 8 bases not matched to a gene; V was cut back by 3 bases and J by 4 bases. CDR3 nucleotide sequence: TGCGCCAGCAGCTGGGGGACAGGGTCGGGTTACGAGCAGTACTTC. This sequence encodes CASSWGTGSGYEQYF.

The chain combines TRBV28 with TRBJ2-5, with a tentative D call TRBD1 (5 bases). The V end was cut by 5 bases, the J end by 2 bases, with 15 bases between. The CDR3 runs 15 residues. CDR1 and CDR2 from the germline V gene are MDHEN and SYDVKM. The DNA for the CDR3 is TGTGCCAGCAGTCCCCCCCAGGGATCTCAAGAGACCCAGTACTTC. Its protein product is CASSPPQGSQETQYF.

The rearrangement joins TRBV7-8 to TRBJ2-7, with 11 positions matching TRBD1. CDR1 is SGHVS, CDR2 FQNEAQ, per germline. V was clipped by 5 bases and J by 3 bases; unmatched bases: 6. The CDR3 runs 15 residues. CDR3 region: CASSRTGQGVYEQYF. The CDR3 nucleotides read TGTGCCAGCAGCCGAACGGGACAGGGGGTCTACGAGCAGTACTTC. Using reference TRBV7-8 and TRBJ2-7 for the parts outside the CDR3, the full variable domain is GAGVSQSPRYKVAKRGQDVALRCDPISGHVSLFWYQQALGQGPEFLTYFQNEAQLDKSGLPSDRFFAERPEGSVSTLKIQRTQQEDSAVYLCASSRTGQGVYEQYFGPGTRLTVT.

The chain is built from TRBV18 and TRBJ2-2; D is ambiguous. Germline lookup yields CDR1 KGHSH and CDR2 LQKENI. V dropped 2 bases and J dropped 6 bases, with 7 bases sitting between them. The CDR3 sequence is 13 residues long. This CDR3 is CASSPFPSGELFF. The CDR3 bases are TGTGCCAGCTCACCATTCCCGTCCGGGGAGCTGTTTTTT.

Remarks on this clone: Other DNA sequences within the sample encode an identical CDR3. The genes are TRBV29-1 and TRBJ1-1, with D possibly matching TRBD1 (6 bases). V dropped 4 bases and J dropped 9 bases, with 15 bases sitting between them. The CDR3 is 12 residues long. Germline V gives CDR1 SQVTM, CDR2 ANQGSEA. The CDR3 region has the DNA TGCAGCGTTGGAAAAGACAGGCAAAAAGCTTTCTTT. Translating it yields CSVGKDRQKAFF.